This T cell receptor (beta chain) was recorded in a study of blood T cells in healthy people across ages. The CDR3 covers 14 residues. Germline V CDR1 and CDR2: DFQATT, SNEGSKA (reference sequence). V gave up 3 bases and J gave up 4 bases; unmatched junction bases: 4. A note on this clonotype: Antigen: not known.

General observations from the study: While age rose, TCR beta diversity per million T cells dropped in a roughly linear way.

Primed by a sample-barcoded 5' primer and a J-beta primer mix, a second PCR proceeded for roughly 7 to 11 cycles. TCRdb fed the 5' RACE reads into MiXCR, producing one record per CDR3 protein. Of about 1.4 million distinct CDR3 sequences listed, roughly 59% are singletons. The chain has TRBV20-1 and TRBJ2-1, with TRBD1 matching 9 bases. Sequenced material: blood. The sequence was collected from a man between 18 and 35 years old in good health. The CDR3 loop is CSASWTGEYNEQFF. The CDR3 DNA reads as TGCAGTGCTAGCTGGACAGGGGAATACAATGAGCAGTTCTTC.